The 23 T cell receptor beta chains listed next were all sequenced from one sample in a study of blood T cell repertoires in COVID-19. The method was immunoSEQ multiplex PCR; TCRdb's version includes in-frame clones alone and lacks a portion of them. The repertoire holds 390,000 or so clones, with nearly 90% as singletons. The sequenced sample consisted of peripheral blood. The source of these receptors is a man aged 18 to 29 with active or convalescent COVID-19.

This chain joins TRBV6-6 and TRBJ2-3, with D maybe TRBD1 (5 bases). Trimming shortened V by 8 bases and J by 3 bases, and 12 bases separated the two germline ends. The CDR3 runs 13 residues. Looked up from germline, CDR1 is MNHNY and CDR2 is SVGAGI (reference sequence). The CDR3 region has the DNA TGTGCCAGCCTCAGGGATTCGACAGATACGCAGTATTTT. Encoded protein: CASLRDSTDTQYF.

The V and J genes are TRBV4-1 and TRBJ1-5, with D uncertain. Germline assignment: CDR1 MGHRA and CDR2 YSYEKL. The CDR3 runs 17 residues. V lost 0 bases and J lost 1, with 13 bases in between. CDR3 in amino acids: CASSQEGGRTSNQPQHF. The DNA of the CDR3 is TGCGCCAGCAGCCAAGAAGGAGGGCGGACCAGCAATCAGCCCCAGCATTTT.

The V and J genes are TRBV29-1 and TRBJ1-1; the match to TRBD1 covers 7 bases. The junction had 8 bases not matched to a gene; V was cut back by 7 bases and J by 3 bases. From germline, CDR1 is SQVTM and CDR2 ANQGSEA. The CDR3 consists of 13 residues. CDR3 protein: CSAYRGMDTEAFF. Here the CDR3 DNA reads TGCAGCGCCTACAGGGGCATGGACACTGAAGCTTTCTTT.

The chain is built from TRBV28 and TRBJ1-2; no reliable D call. Germline CDR1 reads MDHEN; CDR2 reads SYDVKM. The V gene lost 0 bases and the J gene lost 6 bases, with 5 bases spanning the gap. The CDR3 has 12 residues. In nucleotides, the CDR3 is TGTGCCAGCAGTTTATGGAGCGATGGCTACACCTTC. Translated, it gives CASSLWSDGYTF.

The J gene is TRBJ2-5, the V gene TRBV19, with TRBD1 identical over 7 bases. This CDR3 is built from 14 residues. J gave up 4 bases and V 5 bases, and 7 bases lay outside the gene matches. Germline lookup yields CDR1 LNHDA and CDR2 SQIVND (reference sequence). The CDR3 sequence: CASSSPTGRETQYF. CDR3 coding DNA: TGTGCCAGTAGTTCCCCGACAGGGAGAGAGACCCAGTACTTC.

The chain links TRBV7-6 to TRBJ1-5; no clear D gene. CDR1 is SGHVS, CDR2 FNYEAQ, per germline. The CDR3 loop spans 17 amino acids. With 5 bases removed from V and 1 base from J, the gap between germline ends came to 18 bases. This CDR3 is CASSRYEGRVSNQPQHF. CDR3 nucleotide sequence: TGTGCCAGCAGCCGATACGAGGGTAGGGTAAGCAATCAGCCCCAGCATTTT. Combining the CDR3 with reference TRBV7-6 and TRBJ1-5 gives the whole variable domain GAGVSQSPRYKVTKRGQDVALRCDPISGHVSLYWYRQALGQGPEFLTYFNYEAQQDKSGLPNDRFSAERPEGSISTLTIQRTEQRDSAMYRCASSRYEGRVSNQPQHFGDGTRLSIL.

The rearrangement joins TRBV30 to TRBJ1-3; TRBD1 matches 7 bases. V gave up 3 bases and J gave up 3 bases; unmatched junction bases: 8. Germline CDR1 is GTSNPN and CDR2 is SVGIG (reference sequence). The CDR3 is 15 amino acids. CDR3 loop: CAWSAAQGVGNTIYF. Written as DNA, the CDR3 is TGTGCCTGGAGCGCCGCCCAGGGGGTTGGAAACACCATATATTTT.

The CDR3 DNA is TGTGCCAGCTCACCAACGTTACAGTCCACAGATACGCAGTATTTT. It is translated as CASSPTLQSTDTQYF. This chain uses TRBV18 with TRBJ2-3; D unclear. Germline loops: CDR1 KGHSH, CDR2 LQKENI. V lost 2 bases and J lost 2, with 11 bases in between. The CDR3 runs to 15 residues.

This clone has a single count. The rearrangement uses TRBV6-4 and TRBJ2-3; the match to TRBD2 covers 10 bases. Per germline, CDR1 MRHNA and CDR2 SNTAGT. The CDR3 runs 14 residues. V lost 5 bases and J lost 9; bases outside the gene matches: 8. The chain's CDR3 is CASSPSGRVGTQYF. Here the CDR3 DNA reads TGTGCCAGCAGTCCCAGCGGGAGGGTCGGGACGCAGTATTTT.

This chain connects TRBV28 to TRBJ2-6, with a tentative D call TRBD1 (5 bases). The germline gives CDR1 MDHEN, CDR2 SYDVKM. Trimming removed 3 bases from V and 2 bases from J, with 5 bases in between. CDR3 length equals 14 residues. The CDR3 spells CASSFRAGANVLTF. CDR3 nucleotides: TGTGCCAGCAGTTTCAGGGCTGGGGCCAACGTCCTGACTTTC.

The gene calls are TRBV24-1 and TRBJ1-5; 12 nucleotides match TRBD1. The CDR3 spans 19 residues. The junction had 9 bases not matched to a gene; V was cut back by 4 bases and J by 0 bases. Germline V gene lookup returns CDR1 KGHDR and CDR2 SFDVKD. CDR3 protein: CATSDLKGQGAASNQPQHF. CDR3 sequence (DNA): TGTGCCACCAGTGACCTTAAGGGACAGGGGGCGGCTAGCAATCAGCCCCAGCATTTT.

The chain combines TRBV11-2 with TRBJ2-7; 8 bases line up with TRBD2. The V gene's germline CDR1 is SGHAT and CDR2 FQNNGV. V was pared by 0 bases and J by 6 bases, with 16 bases of the junction left unmatched. The CDR3 has 18 amino acids. The CDR3, as DNA: TGTGCCAGCAGCTTAGACCAATTCGATAGCGGGATAATCGGCGAGCAGTACTTC. It is translated as CASSLDQFDSGIIGEQYF.

The chain links TRBV4-3 to TRBJ2-7; 10 bases line up with TRBD1. CDR1 and CDR2 from the germline V gene are LGHNA and YSLEER. Trimming cost V 3 bases and J 0 bases; bases outside gene matches: 5. This CDR3 region has 16 residues. The CDR3 bases are TGCGCCAGCAGCCAGACACGACAGGGGGCCTCCTACGAGCAGTACTTC. It is translated as CASSQTRQGASYEQYF.

The V call is TRBV18, the J call TRBJ1-1, with no clear D. The ends were cut back, 6 bases at V and 0 bases at J, with 8 bases in the middle. Germline V CDR1 and CDR2: KGHSH, LQKENI. The CDR3 totals 13 residues. In DNA, the CDR3 is TGTGCCAGCTCCCTGGCACTGAACACTGAAGCTTTCTTT. It yields the protein CASSLALNTEAFF.

The V gene is TRBV2, the J gene TRBJ2-7, with 7 bases identical to TRBD1. The V gene end was trimmed by 7 bases and the J gene end by 0 bases; junction bases not matched to a gene: 3. Germline-derived CDR1 and CDR2 are SNHLY and FYNNEI. The CDR3 is 13 amino acids. CDR3 sequence (DNA): TGTGCCAGCAATCGACAGGGCTCCTACGAGCAGTACTTC. It codes for CASNRQGSYEQYF. Together with reference TRBV2 and TRBJ2-7, the CDR3 gives the full variable domain: EPEVTQTPSHQVTQMGQEVILRCVPISNHLYFYWYRQILGQKVEFLVSFYNNEISEKSEIFDDQFSVERPDGSNFTLKIRSTKLEDSAMYFCASNRQGSYEQYFGPGTRLTVT.

This clone was detected only a few times. The rearrangement links TRBV19 to TRBJ1-3; 8 nucleotides agree with TRBD1. The trim removed 7 bases at V and 3 bases at J, leaving 8 bases unmatched. Germline V gene sequence: CDR1 LNHDA, CDR2 SQIVND (reference sequence). CDR3 size: 15 residues. The CDR3 bases are TGTGCCAGTACCCAGACAGGGGAGAGTGGAAACACCATATATTTT. As protein: CASTQTGESGNTIYF.

V usage is TRBV6-5 and J usage is TRBJ1-5; TRBD1 might be the D (6 bases). Germline V gives CDR1 MNHEY, CDR2 SVGAGI. The germline V and J ends were trimmed by 4 bases and 2 bases, with 12 bases remaining between them. The CDR3 length is 15 residues. CDR3 amino acids: CASSSTGSGNQPQHF. CDR3 DNA sequence: TGTGCCAGCAGTTCCACAGGGTCTGGCAATCAGCCCCAGCATTTT.

V is TRBV11-2 and J is TRBJ2-5; tentatively, D is TRBD1 (5 bases). Germline-derived CDR1 and CDR2 are SGHAT and FQNNGV. CDR3 length equals 14 residues. With 7 bases removed from V and 3 bases from J, the gap between germline ends came to 15 bases. CDR3 amino acids: CASTKGYGEETQYF. CDR3 DNA sequence: TGTGCCAGCACCAAGGGGTACGGAGAAGAGACCCAGTACTTC.

The rearrangement uses TRBV18 and TRBJ2-7, with D possibly TRBD1 on 6 matching bases. The germline gives CDR1 KGHSH, CDR2 LQKENI. This CDR3 spans 13 amino acids. V was clipped by 5 bases and J by 6 bases, with 14 bases between them. The CDR3 nucleotides are TGTGCCAGCTCAATCGGACAGAGCATCGAGCAGTACTTC. It is translated as CASSIGQSIEQYF.

The J gene is TRBJ1-2, the V gene TRBV9; D uncertain. Per the germline V gene, CDR1 is SGDLS and CDR2 is YYNGEE. The V end was cut by 4 bases, the J end by 4 bases, with 11 bases between. This CDR3 contains 13 residues. This CDR3 is CASSTAVRYGYTF. The CDR3 DNA is TGTGCCAGCAGCACCGCGGTGCGCTATGGCTACACCTTC.

This chain links TRBV7-3 with TRBJ2-2, with D hard to call. Looked up from germline, CDR1 is SGHTA and CDR2 is FQGTGA. The CDR3 contains 12 residues. Trimming took off 1 base at V and 5 bases at J, with 2 bases between the two ends. The CDR3 nucleotides read TGTGCCAGCAGCTTAATAACCGGGGAGCTGTTTTTT. It specifies CASSLITGELFF.

This clone was counted only a few times. This chain joins TRBV15 and TRBJ1-1; D might be TRBD1 (5 bases). The germline gives CDR1 LNHNV, CDR2 YYDKDF (reference sequence). V lost 0 bases, J lost 5 bases, and 16 bases lay in between. The length of the CDR3 is 16 residues. The CDR3 bases are TGTGCCACCAGCAGAGATAAGGCAGGGAGGCTGACTGAAGCTTTCTTT. Translation: CATSRDKAGRLTEAFF.

The V and J genes are TRBV5-1 and TRBJ2-5; 7 bases agree with TRBD1. CDR3 length equals 14 residues. Germline V gives CDR1 SGHRS, CDR2 YFSETQ. The V segment lost 4 bases and the J segment 0 bases; nucleotides outside the gene matches: 3. The CDR3 DNA reads TGCGCCAGCAGCCCGACAGGGAACCAAGAGACCCAGTACTTC. This sequence encodes CASSPTGNQETQYF.